Listed below are T cell receptor beta chains from one sample, sequenced in a study of blood T cell repertoires in COVID-19. Profiled with immunoSEQ multiplex PCR; TCRdb holds only in-frame clones, not every one. This table holds roughly 250,000 clones, approximately 79% found once. Sequencing was carried out using peripheral blood. The receptors here all came from a woman aged 80 or older with active or convalescent COVID-19. Both conserved end residues are part of each CDR3. The D gene is left open where the match is weak. Size tells how often a clone was seen (once, few, many) or the class of an expanded clone, and some rows leave it out.

j_call: TRBJ2-1
v_call: TRBV20-1
d_call: TRBD1
clone_size: .
cdr3_aa: CSARSGQGQFF
cdr3_nt: TGCAGTGCTAGGTCGGGACAGGGGCAGTTCTTC

j_call: TRBJ2-3
v_call: TRBV7-9
d_call: TRBD2
clone_size: .
cdr3_aa: CASTPLGGSTDTQYF
cdr3_nt: TGTGCCAGCACACCCCTGGGCGGGAGTACAGATACGCAGTATTTT

j_call: TRBJ2-7
v_call: TRBV5-1
d_call: .
clone_size: .
cdr3_aa: CASSLVGHPVDEQYF
cdr3_nt: TGCGCCAGCAGCTTGGTGGGACACCCAGTGGACGAGCAGTACTTC

j_call: TRBJ1-4
v_call: TRBV14
d_call: .
clone_size: .
cdr3_aa: CASSRDGGSVLFF
cdr3_nt: TGTGCCAGCAGCCGGGACGGGGGTTCAGTACTGTTTTTT

j_call: TRBJ2-5
v_call: TRBV6-2/TRBV6-3
d_call: TRBD1
clone_size: .
cdr3_aa: CASSTGTGGLETQYF
cdr3_nt: TGTGCCAGCAGCACCGGGACAGGGGGCTTGGAGACCCAGTACTTC

j_call: TRBJ2-3
v_call: TRBV27
d_call: TRBD1
clone_size: .
cdr3_aa: CASSPLRQGLFTDTQYF
cdr3_nt: TGTGCCAGCAGCCCACTCCGACAGGGGTTATTCACAGATACGCAGTATTTT

j_call: TRBJ1-1
v_call: TRBV7-2
d_call: .
clone_size: few
cdr3_aa: CASSPRVEGTEAFF
cdr3_nt: TGTGCCAGCAGCCCCAGGGTTGAAGGCACTGAAGCTTTCTTT

j_call: TRBJ2-4
v_call: TRBV5-3
d_call: .
clone_size: .
cdr3_aa: CARSHRGSGAKNIQYF
cdr3_nt: TGTGCCAGAAGCCACCGGGGCAGCGGGGCCAAAAACATTCAGTACTTC

j_call: TRBJ1-2
v_call: TRBV5-1
d_call: .
clone_size: .
cdr3_aa: CASSTRPQNGYTF
cdr3_nt: TGCGCCAGCAGCACGAGACCACAGAACGGCTACACCTTC

j_call: TRBJ2-2
v_call: TRBV7-6
d_call: .
clone_size: .
cdr3_aa: CASSRLERVPGELFF
cdr3_nt: TGTGCCAGCAGCAGGCTGGAGCGGGTCCCCGGGGAGCTGTTTTTT

j_call: TRBJ1-1
v_call: TRBV18
d_call: TRBD1
clone_size: .
cdr3_aa: CASSPERGLEAFF
cdr3_nt: TGTGCCAGCTCACCGGAGAGGGGGCTTGAAGCTTTCTTT

j_call: TRBJ1-3
v_call: TRBV6-6
d_call: .
clone_size: many
cdr3_aa: CASTTTGIPGNTIYF
cdr3_nt: TGTGCCAGCACCACCACAGGGATACCTGGAAACACCATATATTTT

j_call: TRBJ1-5
v_call: TRBV19
d_call: TRBD1
clone_size: .
cdr3_aa: CASMRTGSNQPQHF
cdr3_nt: TGTGCCAGTATGCGGACAGGAAGCAATCAGCCCCAGCATTTT

j_call: TRBJ1-5
v_call: TRBV24-1
d_call: .
clone_size: .
cdr3_aa: CATRASPGQGSNQPQHF
cdr3_nt: TGTGCCACCAGAGCTTCTCCGGGACAAGGCAGCAATCAGCCCCAGCATTTT

j_call: TRBJ1-2
v_call: TRBV30
d_call: .
clone_size: .
cdr3_aa: CAWSSGLDGYTF
cdr3_nt: TGTGCCTGGAGTTCGGGTTTAGATGGCTACACCTTC

j_call: TRBJ1-4
v_call: TRBV27
d_call: TRBD1
clone_size: .
cdr3_aa: CASKTGTGTQGNEKLFF
cdr3_nt: TGTGCCAGCAAGACCGGGACAGGGACCCAGGGTAATGAAAAACTGTTTTTT

j_call: TRBJ2-5
v_call: TRBV15
d_call: .
clone_size: once
cdr3_aa: CATSWGASDPETQYF
cdr3_nt: TGTGCCACCAGTTGGGGAGCTAGCGATCCAGAGACCCAGTACTTC

j_call: TRBJ2-7
v_call: TRBV4-1
d_call: TRBD2
clone_size: .
cdr3_aa: CASSHPGVASGGAYEQYF
cdr3_nt: TGCGCCAGCAGCCATCCCGGGGTGGCTAGCGGGGGCGCCTACGAGCAGTACTTC

j_call: TRBJ1-4
v_call: TRBV5-1
d_call: .
clone_size: once
cdr3_aa: CASSLGQAGTLEKLFF
cdr3_nt: TGCGCCAGCAGCTTGGGGCAGGCGGGGACCCTTGAAAAACTGTTTTTT

j_call: TRBJ2-2
v_call: TRBV5-4
d_call: TRBD2
clone_size: .
cdr3_aa: CASSLAGASGYTGELFF
cdr3_nt: TGTGCCAGCAGCTTGGCCGGGGCTAGCGGATACACCGGGGAGCTGTTTTTT

j_call: TRBJ1-4
v_call: TRBV7-6
d_call: .
clone_size: .
cdr3_aa: CASSLAGAGHEKLFF
cdr3_nt: TGTGCCAGCAGCTTAGCAGGGGCAGGGCATGAAAAACTGTTTTTT

j_call: TRBJ1-2
v_call: TRBV29-1
d_call: TRBD1
clone_size: .
cdr3_aa: CSVSQGANTGYTF
cdr3_nt: TGCAGCGTGTCCCAGGGGGCGAATACTGGCTACACCTTC

j_call: TRBJ2-7
v_call: TRBV6-5
d_call: TRBD1
clone_size: once
cdr3_aa: CASSSTGAYEQYF
cdr3_nt: TGTGCCAGCAGCTCCACAGGGGCCTACGAGCAGTACTTC

j_call: TRBJ1-5
v_call: TRBV19
d_call: .
clone_size: .
cdr3_aa: CASRDTGLINQPQHF
cdr3_nt: TGTGCCAGTAGGGACACAGGGTTAATCAATCAGCCCCAGCATTTT

j_call: TRBJ1-5
v_call: TRBV6-5
d_call: TRBD1
clone_size: .
cdr3_aa: CASKLQGANQPQHF
cdr3_nt: TGTGCCAGCAAGCTACAGGGGGCTAATCAGCCCCAGCATTTT

j_call: TRBJ1-1
v_call: TRBV4-1
d_call: .
clone_size: .
cdr3_aa: CASSQVAGIPEAFF
cdr3_nt: TGCGCCAGCAGCCAAGTAGCGGGGATCCCTGAAGCTTTCTTT

j_call: TRBJ1-4
v_call: TRBV15
d_call: TRBD1
clone_size: .
cdr3_aa: CATSRKTGQGNEKLFF
cdr3_nt: TGTGCCACCAGCAGAAAGACGGGACAGGGTAATGAAAAACTGTTTTTT

j_call: TRBJ2-2
v_call: TRBV15
d_call: TRBD1
clone_size: .
cdr3_aa: CATSGWTGDDTGELFF
cdr3_nt: TGTGCCACCAGCGGCTGGACAGGGGACGACACCGGGGAGCTGTTTTTT

j_call: TRBJ2-3
v_call: TRBV18
d_call: TRBD1
clone_size: .
cdr3_aa: CASSLRTGRLGTDTQYF
cdr3_nt: TGTGCCAGCTCACTCCGGACAGGGAGGTTGGGCACAGATACGCAGTATTTT

j_call: TRBJ2-3
v_call: TRBV28
d_call: TRBD2
clone_size: few
cdr3_aa: CASSRTSARSTDTQYF
cdr3_nt: TGTGCCAGCAGCAGGACTAGCGCGAGAAGCACAGATACGCAGTATTTT

j_call: TRBJ2-7
v_call: TRBV28
d_call: TRBD2
clone_size: few
cdr3_aa: CASSAGGTYEQYF
cdr3_nt: TGTGCCAGCAGCGCCGGGGGGACCTACGAGCAGTACTTC

j_call: TRBJ1-1
v_call: TRBV6-5
d_call: TRBD1
clone_size: .
cdr3_aa: CASRGRTGGTEAFF
cdr3_nt: TGTGCCAGCAGGGGACGGACAGGGGGTACTGAAGCTTTCTTT

j_call: TRBJ2-7
v_call: TRBV5-1
d_call: .
clone_size: few
cdr3_aa: CASSLGGGRALETASYEQYF
cdr3_nt: TGCGCCAGCAGCTTGGGGGGAGGCAGGGCGCTCGAGACAGCCTCCTACGAGCAGTACTTC

j_call: TRBJ1-1
v_call: TRBV10-3
d_call: .
clone_size: .
cdr3_aa: CAISEVRYTEAFF
cdr3_nt: TGTGCCATCAGTGAGGTGCGCTACACTGAAGCTTTCTTT

j_call: TRBJ1-2
v_call: TRBV19
d_call: TRBD1
clone_size: .
cdr3_aa: CASSIGGGPGYTF
cdr3_nt: TGTGCCAGTAGTATAGGAGGGGGCCCTGGCTACACCTTC

j_call: TRBJ1-4
v_call: TRBV18
d_call: .
clone_size: .
cdr3_aa: CASSPRQLNEKLFF
cdr3_nt: TGTGCCAGCTCACCTAGACAGTTAAATGAAAAACTGTTTTTT

j_call: TRBJ1-2
v_call: TRBV28
d_call: TRBD1
clone_size: .
cdr3_aa: CASNLNRGPGYGYTF
cdr3_nt: TGTGCCAGCAATTTGAACAGGGGACCCGGCTATGGCTACACCTTC

j_call: TRBJ1-5
v_call: TRBV24-1
d_call: TRBD1
clone_size: once
cdr3_aa: CATSDRKQGGNQPQHF
cdr3_nt: TGTGCCACCAGTGATCGAAAACAGGGGGGCAATCAGCCCCAGCATTTT

j_call: TRBJ2-6
v_call: TRBV30
d_call: .
clone_size: .
cdr3_aa: CAWSTLSTGANVLTF
cdr3_nt: TGTGCCTGGAGTACTCTCTCCACTGGGGCCAACGTCCTGACTTTC

j_call: TRBJ2-5
v_call: TRBV2
d_call: .
clone_size: .
cdr3_aa: CASSDPAGRETQYF
cdr3_nt: TGTGCCAGCAGTGACCCGGCAGGGCGGGAGACCCAGTACTTC

j_call: TRBJ2-1
v_call: TRBV19
d_call: .
clone_size: .
cdr3_aa: CASSMGLFNEQFF
cdr3_nt: TGTGCCAGTAGTATGGGACTTTTCAATGAGCAGTTCTTC

j_call: TRBJ1-2
v_call: TRBV5-1
d_call: TRBD1
clone_size: .
cdr3_aa: CASSFGTGGSNYGYTF
cdr3_nt: TGCGCCAGCAGCTTCGGGACAGGGGGATCTAACTATGGCTACACCTTC

j_call: TRBJ1-3
v_call: TRBV2
d_call: TRBD1
clone_size: .
cdr3_aa: CASRDRGDTIYF
cdr3_nt: TGTGCCAGCAGGGACAGGGGGGACACCATATATTTT

j_call: TRBJ2-7
v_call: TRBV30
d_call: TRBD2
clone_size: .
cdr3_aa: CAWSRREGSYEQYF
cdr3_nt: TGTGCCTGGAGCAGGCGGGAGGGATCCTACGAGCAGTACTTC

j_call: TRBJ2-3
v_call: TRBV6-6
d_call: TRBD2
clone_size: .
cdr3_aa: CASIQAGGTDTQYF
cdr3_nt: TGTGCCAGCATTCAAGCGGGAGGCACAGATACGCAGTATTTT

j_call: TRBJ2-5
v_call: TRBV2
d_call: TRBD2
clone_size: .
cdr3_aa: CASNLAGVRETQYF
cdr3_nt: TGTGCCAGCAACTTAGCGGGGGTCAGAGAGACCCAGTACTTC

j_call: TRBJ1-1
v_call: TRBV7-9
d_call: TRBD1
clone_size: .
cdr3_aa: CASSEQGEPATEAFF
cdr3_nt: TGTGCCAGCAGCGAACAGGGGGAACCGGCCACTGAAGCTTTCTTT

j_call: TRBJ1-6
v_call: TRBV3-1/TRBV3-2
d_call: TRBD1
clone_size: few
cdr3_aa: CASSLIDRGNSPLHF
cdr3_nt: TGTGCCAGCAGCCTGATCGACAGGGGCAATTCACCCCTCCACTTT

j_call: TRBJ2-2
v_call: TRBV5-1
d_call: .
clone_size: .
cdr3_aa: CASSFRGTVNTGELFF
cdr3_nt: TGCGCCAGCAGCTTCCGGGGGACAGTAAACACCGGGGAGCTGTTTTTT

j_call: TRBJ2-3
v_call: TRBV10-3
d_call: TRBD2
clone_size: .
cdr3_aa: CAIRVGLDGDTQYF
cdr3_nt: TGTGCCATCAGAGTGGGACTAGATGGGGATACGCAGTATTTT

j_call: TRBJ2-7
v_call: TRBV7-9
d_call: TRBD2
clone_size: .
cdr3_aa: CASSLGTSGFSYEQYF
cdr3_nt: TGTGCCAGCAGCTTAGGGACTAGCGGGTTCTCCTACGAGCAGTACTTC

j_call: TRBJ1-5
v_call: TRBV29-1
d_call: .
clone_size: once
cdr3_aa: CSVSGNANQPQHF
cdr3_nt: TGCAGCGTCTCGGGGAACGCCAATCAGCCCCAGCATTTT

j_call: TRBJ2-3
v_call: TRBV19
d_call: .
clone_size: .
cdr3_aa: CASSIGPDSGTQYF
cdr3_nt: TGTGCCAGTAGTATAGGTCCCGACAGCGGGACGCAGTATTTT

j_call: TRBJ2-4
v_call: TRBV11-2
d_call: .
clone_size: .
cdr3_aa: CASSLGRRILAKNIQYF
cdr3_nt: TGTGCCAGCAGCTTAGGCCGGCGGATTCTAGCCAAAAACATTCAGTACTTC

j_call: TRBJ1-2
v_call: TRBV28
d_call: .
clone_size: few
cdr3_aa: CASSSPGVPYGYTF
cdr3_nt: TGTGCCAGCAGTTCCCCCGGGGTTCCCTATGGCTACACCTTC